This TCR beta chain was identified during a study of human T cells and chemical hapten exposure. General study findings and limits: Alopecia was present in the donors, so their immune response may differ from healthy people's.

Time point noted: pre-sensitization, week 0. Indicated treatment: therapeutic diphenylcyclopropenone sensitization with weekly scalp DPC. In every case, blood was obtained before the patch test was applied. Single cDNA molecules in the library carried unique molecular identifiers attached during preparation. TCRdb itself ran the RACE reads through MiXCR, one entry per CDR3 protein. The table shows 55,000 to 75,000 distinct CDR3 sequences, with 6.7% occurring only once. There are many counts of this clonotype. The antigen is unknown. The CDR3 loop spans 13 amino acids. Germline CDR1 and CDR2: SEHNR and FQNEAQ (reference sequence). The ends were cut back, 5 bases at V and 4 bases at J, with 9 bases in the middle.

This specimen was whole blood, taken in connection with sensitization to the hapten diphenylcyclopropenone (DPC). The receptor was isolated from a woman aged 25 to 45 with alopecia areata. Some clones in this sample may be carry-over from other donors' samples. The chain recombines TRBV7-9 with TRBJ1-3; D call uncertain. CDR3 sequence reads: CASSALVGNTIYF. Here the CDR3 DNA reads TGTGCCAGCAGCGCTTTGGTGGGAAACACCATATATTTT.